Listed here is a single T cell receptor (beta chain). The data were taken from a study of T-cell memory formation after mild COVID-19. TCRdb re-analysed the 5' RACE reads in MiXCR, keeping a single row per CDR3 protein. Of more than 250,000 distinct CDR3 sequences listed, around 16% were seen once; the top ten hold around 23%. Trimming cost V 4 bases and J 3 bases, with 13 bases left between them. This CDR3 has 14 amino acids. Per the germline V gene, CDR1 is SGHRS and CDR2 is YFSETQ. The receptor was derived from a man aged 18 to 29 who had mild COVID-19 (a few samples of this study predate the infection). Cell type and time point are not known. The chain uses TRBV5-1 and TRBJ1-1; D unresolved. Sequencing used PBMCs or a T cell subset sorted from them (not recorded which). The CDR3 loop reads CASSASSEDTEAFF. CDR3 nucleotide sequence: TGCGCCAGCAGCGCCTCGTCAGAAGACACTGAAGCTTTCTTT.